Listed below are T cell receptor beta chains from one sample, sequenced in a study of T cell clonotyping in hematopoietic cell transplantation. Sequenced by immunoSEQ multiplex PCR; TCRdb stores in-frame clones only, minus some. The repertoire has tens of thousands of clones, 95% to 97% of them found once; the top ten carry around 1.7%. Sequencing used peripheral blood mononuclear cells, obtained before stem cell transplant. These receptors were collected from a woman between 45 and 60 years old with acute myeloid leukemia. Some clones in this sample may be carry-over from other donors' samples. The CDR3 runs from the conserved cysteine through the conserved F or W. D genes are given only for firm matches. The size field is filled for only some rows; it gives once, few, many or a size class.

clone size	V gene	J gene	D gene	CDR3 protein	CDR3 DNA
-	TRBV2	TRBJ2-6	TRBD1	CASRVQGALGANVLTF	TGTGCCAGCAGAGTTCAGGGGGCACTTGGGGCCAACGTCCTGACTTTC
-	TRBV27	TRBJ1-2	-	CASSLSRTDIYGYTF	TGTGCCAGCAGTTTGTCCCGGACCGATATCTATGGCTACACCTTC
-	TRBV11-3	TRBJ2-7	TRBD1	CASSQGTGSISGQYF	TGTGCCAGCAGCCAGGGGACAGGGTCCATTTCGGGGCAGTACTTC
-	TRBV6-5	TRBJ2-7	-	CASSYVGLGEQYF	TGTGCCAGCAGTTATGTTGGGTTGGGGGAGCAGTACTTC
-	TRBV5-1	TRBJ1-2	TRBD1	CASSLAGTGLGYTF	TGCGCCAGCAGCTTGGCCGGGACAGGGTTAGGCTACACCTTC
-	TRBV19	TRBJ1-5	-	CASRSRTTGGGNQPQHF	TGTGCCAGTAGAAGCCGAACCACCGGGGGCGGCAATCAGCCCCAGCATTTT
-	TRBV19	TRBJ2-7	-	CASSIPGVGYEQYF	TGTGCCAGTAGTATACCGGGGGTGGGCTACGAGCAGTACTTC
few	TRBV29-1	TRBJ1-3	-	CSVVLRTGAGNTIYF	TGCAGCGTGGTTCTACGTACTGGGGCGGGAAACACCATATATTTT
-	TRBV6-5	TRBJ2-7	TRBD1	CAIQNPGGGYYEQYF	TGTGCCATACAGAACCCAGGGGGTGGGTACTACGAGCAGTACTTC
-	TRBV4-1	TRBJ1-2	TRBD1	CASSQDEGQGSYGYTF	TGCGCCAGCAGCCAAGACGAGGGACAGGGGAGCTATGGCTACACCTTC
-	TRBV9	TRBJ1-2	-	CASSAPATTGLYTF	TGTGCCAGCAGCGCACCGGCGACAACAGGTCTCTACACCTTC
-	TRBV11-2	TRBJ1-2	-	CASSLAKGGAGYTF	TGTGCCAGCAGCTTAGCCAAAGGGGGGGCGGGCTACACCTTC
-	TRBV5-1	TRBJ2-2	-	CASSLMGTNTGELFF	TGCGCCAGCAGCTTGATGGGGACGAACACCGGGGAGCTGTTTTTT
-	TRBV2	TRBJ2-1	-	CASRGRGENPYNEQFF	TGTGCCAGCAGGGGGAGGGGGGAGAACCCCTACAATGAGCAGTTCTTC
once	TRBV4-2	TRBJ2-4	-	CASSQGNIQYF	TGTGCCAGCAGCCAAGGAAACATTCAGTACTTC
-	TRBV27	TRBJ2-7	-	CASSLGSTDNYEQYF	TGTGCCAGCAGTTTAGGTTCTACGGATAACTACGAGCAGTACTTC
once	TRBV28	TRBJ2-2	-	CASSLVPLGAGELFF	TGTGCCAGCAGTTTAGTACCCCTGGGGGCCGGGGAGCTGTTTTTT
-	TRBV29-1	TRBJ2-2	-	CSVNKGTGELFF	TGCAGCGTTAATAAGGGAACCGGGGAGCTGTTTTTT
-	TRBV2	TRBJ2-5	-	CASSEETQYF	TGTGCCAGCAGTGAGGAGACCCAGTACTTC
-	TRBV30	TRBJ1-5	-	CAWSLGTGQPQHF	TGTGCCTGGAGTCTTGGGACGGGGCAGCCCCAGCATTTT
-	TRBV6-5	TRBJ2-5	TRBD2	CASRSGRRAETQYF	TGTGCCAGCAGGTCCGGGAGGCGGGCAGAGACCCAGTACTTC